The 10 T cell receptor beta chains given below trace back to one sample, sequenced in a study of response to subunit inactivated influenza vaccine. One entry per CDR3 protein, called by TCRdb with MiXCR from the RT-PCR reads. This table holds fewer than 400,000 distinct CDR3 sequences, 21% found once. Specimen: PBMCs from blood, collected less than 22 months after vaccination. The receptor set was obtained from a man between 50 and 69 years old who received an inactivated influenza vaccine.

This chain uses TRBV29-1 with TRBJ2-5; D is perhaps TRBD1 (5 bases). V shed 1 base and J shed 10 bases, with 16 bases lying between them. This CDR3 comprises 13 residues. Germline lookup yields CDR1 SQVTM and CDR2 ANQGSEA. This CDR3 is CSVEGESRVDQYF. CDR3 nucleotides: TGCAGCGTTGAAGGGGAATCCAGGGTGGACCAGTACTTC. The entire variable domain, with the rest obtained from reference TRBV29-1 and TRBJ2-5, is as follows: SAVISQKPSRDICQRGTSLTIQCQVDSQVTMMFWYRQQPGQSLTLIATANQGSEATYESGFVIDKFPISRPNLTFSTLTVSNMSPEDSSIYLCSVEGESRVDQYFGPGTRLLVL.

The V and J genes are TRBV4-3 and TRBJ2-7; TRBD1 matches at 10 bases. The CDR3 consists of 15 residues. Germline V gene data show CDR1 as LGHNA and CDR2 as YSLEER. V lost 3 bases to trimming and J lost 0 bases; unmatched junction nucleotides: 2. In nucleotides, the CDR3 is TGCGCCAGCAGCCAGAGACAGGGGGCCTCCTACGAGCAGTACTTC. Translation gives CASSQRQGASYEQYF.

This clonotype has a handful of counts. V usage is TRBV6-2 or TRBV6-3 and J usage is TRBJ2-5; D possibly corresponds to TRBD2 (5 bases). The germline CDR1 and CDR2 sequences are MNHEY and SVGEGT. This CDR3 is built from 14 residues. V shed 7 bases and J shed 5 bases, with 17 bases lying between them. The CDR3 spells CASIADSVSETQYF. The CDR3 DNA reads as TGTGCCAGCATTGCGGACTCAGTTTCCGAGACCCAGTACTTC.

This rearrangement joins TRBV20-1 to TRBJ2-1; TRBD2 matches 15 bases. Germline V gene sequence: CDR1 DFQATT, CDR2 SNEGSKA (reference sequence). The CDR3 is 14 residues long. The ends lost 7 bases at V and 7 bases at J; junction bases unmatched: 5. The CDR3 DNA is TGCAGTGTCAGGACTAGCGGGAGGGGGAATGAGCAGTTCTTC. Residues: CSVRTSGRGNEQFF.

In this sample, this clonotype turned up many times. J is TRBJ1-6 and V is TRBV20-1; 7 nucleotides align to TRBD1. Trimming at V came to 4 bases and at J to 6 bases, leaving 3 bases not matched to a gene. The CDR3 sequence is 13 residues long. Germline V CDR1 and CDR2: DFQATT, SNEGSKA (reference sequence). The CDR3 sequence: CSAKQGSNSPLHF. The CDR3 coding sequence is TGCAGTGCTAAACAGGGGAGTAATTCACCCCTCCACTTT.

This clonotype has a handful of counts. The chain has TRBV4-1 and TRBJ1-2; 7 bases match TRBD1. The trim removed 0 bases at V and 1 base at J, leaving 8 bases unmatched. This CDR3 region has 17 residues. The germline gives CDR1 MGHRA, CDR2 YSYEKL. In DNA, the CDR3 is TGCGCCAGCAGCCAAGATTCACAGGGGTTTTATAACTATGGCTACACCTTC. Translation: CASSQDSQGFYNYGYTF.

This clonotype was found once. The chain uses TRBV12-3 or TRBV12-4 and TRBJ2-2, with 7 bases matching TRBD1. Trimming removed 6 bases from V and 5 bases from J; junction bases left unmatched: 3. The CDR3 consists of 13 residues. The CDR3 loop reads CASRRDRTGELFF. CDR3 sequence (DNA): TGTGCCAGCAGACGGGACAGAACCGGGGAGCTGTTTTTT.

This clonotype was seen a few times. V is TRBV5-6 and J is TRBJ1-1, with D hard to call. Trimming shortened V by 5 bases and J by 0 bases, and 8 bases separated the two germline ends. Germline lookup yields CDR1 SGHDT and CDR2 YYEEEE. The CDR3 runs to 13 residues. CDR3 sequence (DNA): TGTGCCAGCAGATTGTTTATGAACACTGAAGCTTTCTTT. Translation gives CASRLFMNTEAFF.

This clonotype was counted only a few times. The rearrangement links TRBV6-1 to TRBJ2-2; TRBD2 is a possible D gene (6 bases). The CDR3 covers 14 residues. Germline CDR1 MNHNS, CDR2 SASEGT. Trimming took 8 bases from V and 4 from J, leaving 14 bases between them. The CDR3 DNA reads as TGTGCCAGCCAGGGACTCCTACTCACCGGGGAGCTGTTTTTT. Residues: CASQGLLLTGELFF.

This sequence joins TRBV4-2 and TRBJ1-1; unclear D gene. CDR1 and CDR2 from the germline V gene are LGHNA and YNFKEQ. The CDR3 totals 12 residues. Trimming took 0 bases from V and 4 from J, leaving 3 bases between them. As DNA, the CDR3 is TGTGCCAGCAGCCAAGATCCCACTGAAGCTTTCTTT. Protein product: CASSQDPTEAFF.